This T cell receptor (beta chain) was obtained from a study of T-cell memory formation after mild COVID-19. A few counts support this clonotype. The CDR3 is 16 residues long. The V gene end was trimmed by 3 bases and the J gene end by 5 bases; junction bases not matched to a gene: 11. Per the germline V gene, CDR1 is SGHTA and CDR2 is FQGNSA. MiXCR was run by TCRdb on the 5' RACE reads, yielding one entry per CDR3 protein. The data hold a few hundred thousand distinct CDR3 sequences, with 20% to 30% observed a single time. The chain employs TRBV7-2 and TRBJ2-5; 8 positions match TRBD2. The specimen was PBMCs or a T cell subset sorted from them (not recorded which). This receptor was taken from an adult woman who had mild COVID-19 (a few samples of this study predate the infection). Cell type and time point are not known. CDR3 loop: CASSFGPGGPLETQYF. Here the CDR3 DNA reads TGTGCCAGCAGCTTTGGTCCGGGAGGGCCATTGGAGACCCAGTACTTC.